The clone carrying this TCR beta chain showed up just a few times. Its antigen is not identified. Germline CDR1 reads MNHEY; CDR2 reads SVGAGI. The CDR3 is 15 residues long. The ends were cut back, 6 bases at V and 0 bases at J, with 15 bases in the middle. This sample stems from a study of PD-1 blockade in classical Hodgkin lymphoma. The overall study: Nivolumab dosing for patients was 3 mg/kg, administered intravenously every 2 weeks. Study-level findings and limits: CD8+ TCR diversity did not rise significantly by C4D1, unlike CD4+. Causes of the repertoire differences remain undefined, possibly disease activity or prior therapy.

Measured with immunoSEQ multiplex PCR; TCRdb has only the in-frame clones, and not every one. The table has approximately 98,000 clones, roughly nine tenths seen once. All the patients suffered relapse after autologous stem cell transplantation, and brentuximab vedotin exposure differed. J is TRBJ2-7 and V is TRBV6-5; D is perhaps TRBD1 (5 bases). This receptor was identified in a human donor with classical Hodgkin lymphoma. The sample consisted of peripheral blood mononuclear cells (PBMCs), taken before the second cycle of nivolumab. CDR3 sequence (DNA): TGTGCCAGCAGCCCGACAGACCTGAGCTCCTACGAGCAGTACTTC. This encodes CASSPTDLSSYEQYF.